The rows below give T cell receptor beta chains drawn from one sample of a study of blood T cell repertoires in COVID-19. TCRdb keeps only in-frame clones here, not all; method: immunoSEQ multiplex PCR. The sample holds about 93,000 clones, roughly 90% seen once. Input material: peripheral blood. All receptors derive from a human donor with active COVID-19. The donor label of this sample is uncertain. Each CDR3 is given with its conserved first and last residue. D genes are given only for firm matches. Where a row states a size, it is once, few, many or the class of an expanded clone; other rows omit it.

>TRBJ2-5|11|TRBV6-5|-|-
CASKRGETQYF
TGTGCCAGCAAAAGGGGAGAGACCCAGTACTTC
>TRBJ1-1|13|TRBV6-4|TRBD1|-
CASSVGQGLEAFF
TGTGCCAGCAGTGTCGGACAGGGGCTAGAAGCTTTCTTT
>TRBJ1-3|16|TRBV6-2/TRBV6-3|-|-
CASSYSGTRSGNTIYF
TGTGCCAGCAGTTACTCGGGGACTCGCTCTGGAAACACCATATATTTT
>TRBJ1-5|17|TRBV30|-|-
CAWSVRAGVLSNQPQHF
TGTGCCTGGAGTGTACGTGCCGGGGTATTGAGCAATCAGCCCCAGCATTTT
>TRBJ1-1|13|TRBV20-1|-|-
CSASPGMNTEAFF
TGCAGTGCTAGTCCAGGGATGAACACTGAAGCTTTCTTT
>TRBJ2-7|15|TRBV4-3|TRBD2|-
CASSQDSGGAYEQYF
TGCGCCAGCAGCCAAGATAGCGGGGGGGCCTACGAGCAGTACTTC
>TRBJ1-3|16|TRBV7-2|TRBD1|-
CASSRRGQGILNTIYF
TGTGCCAGCAGCCGCCGGGGACAGGGGATTTTGAACACCATATATTTT
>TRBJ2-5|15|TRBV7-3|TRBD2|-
CASSLTPSGGETQYF
TGTGCCAGCAGCTTAACGCCTAGCGGGGGGGAGACCCAGTACTTC
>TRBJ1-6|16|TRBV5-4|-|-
CASSLAGDNLNSPLHF
TGTGCCAGCAGCTTGGCAGGCGATAATCTTAATTCACCCCTCCACTTT
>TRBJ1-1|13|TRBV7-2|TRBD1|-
CASSSQGFTEAFF
TGTGCCAGCAGCTCACAGGGGTTTACTGAAGCTTTCTTT
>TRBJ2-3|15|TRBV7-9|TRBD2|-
CASSLDGLATDTQYF
TGTGCCAGCAGCTTAGACGGACTAGCAACAGATACGCAGTATTTT
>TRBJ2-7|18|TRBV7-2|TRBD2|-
CASSRGTSGVRSSYEQYF
TGTGCCAGCAGTCGCGGGACTAGCGGGGTCAGGAGCTCCTACGAGCAGTACTTC
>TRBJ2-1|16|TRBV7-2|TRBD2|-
CASSLTPGLDLNEQFF
TGTGCCAGCAGCTTGACCCCGGGACTAGACCTCAATGAGCAGTTCTTC
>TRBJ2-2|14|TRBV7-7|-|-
CASGREGRSGELFF
TGTGCCAGCGGACGAGAGGGTCGATCCGGGGAGCTGTTTTTT
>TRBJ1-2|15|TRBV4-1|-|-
CASRGRWEGNYGYTF
TGCGCCAGCAGGGGCCGATGGGAGGGGAACTATGGCTACACCTTC
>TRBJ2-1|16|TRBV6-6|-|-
CASSYLGQGRSNEQFF
TGTGCCAGCAGTTACCTTGGGCAGGGAAGAAGCAATGAGCAGTTCTTC
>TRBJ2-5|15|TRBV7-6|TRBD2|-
CASSLEAGGQATQYF
TGTGCCAGCAGCTTAGAAGCGGGGGGGCAGGCGACCCAGTACTTC
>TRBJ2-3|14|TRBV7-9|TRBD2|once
CASTPGLAGDTQYF
TGTGCCAGCACCCCGGGACTAGCGGGGGATACGCAGTATTTT
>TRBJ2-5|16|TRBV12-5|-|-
CASGLVVGSALETQYF
TGTGCTAGTGGTTTGGTAGTTGGCAGCGCCTTGGAGACCCAGTACTTC
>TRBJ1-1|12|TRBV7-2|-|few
CASSSQMTEAFF
TGTGCCAGCAGCTCACAGATGACTGAAGCTTTCTTT
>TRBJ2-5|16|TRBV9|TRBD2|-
CASSAGTSGAKETQYF
TGTGCCAGCAGTGCCGGGACTAGCGGGGCTAAAGAGACCCAGTACTTC
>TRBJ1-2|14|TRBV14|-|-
CASSPRLGGYGYTF
TGTGCCAGCAGCCCCAGACTGGGAGGATATGGCTACACCTTC
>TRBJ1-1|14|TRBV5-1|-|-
CASSPRQENTEAFF
TGCGCCAGCAGCCCAAGACAGGAGAACACTGAAGCTTTCTTT
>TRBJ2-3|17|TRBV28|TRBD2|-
CASSLKTSGGVRNTQYF
TGTGCCAGCAGTTTAAAGACTAGCGGGGGGGTACGTAATACGCAGTATTTT
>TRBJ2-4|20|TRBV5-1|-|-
CASSYPTPLSDSGSKNIQYF
TGCGCCAGCAGCTACCCAACCCCATTATCTGACAGTGGTTCCAAAAACATTCAGTACTTC
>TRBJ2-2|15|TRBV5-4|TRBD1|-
CASSKDRVNTGELFF
TGTGCCAGCAGCAAAGACAGGGTGAACACCGGGGAGCTGTTTTTT
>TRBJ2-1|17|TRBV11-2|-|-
CASSLSTSPGQLNEQFF
TGTGCCAGCAGCTTATCTACCAGCCCGGGACAACTCAATGAGCAGTTCTTC
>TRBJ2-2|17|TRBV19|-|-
CASSIVGGLTGTGELFF
TGTGCCAGTAGTATAGTCGGGGGGTTGACAGGTACCGGGGAGCTGTTTTTT
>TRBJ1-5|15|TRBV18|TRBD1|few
CASSPDRTGNQPQHF
TGTGCCAGCTCACCAGATAGGACAGGGAATCAGCCCCAGCATTTT
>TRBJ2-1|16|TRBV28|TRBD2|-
CASSTPTGGGADEQFF
TGTGCCAGCAGCACCCCGACGGGCGGGGGGGCGGATGAGCAGTTCTTC
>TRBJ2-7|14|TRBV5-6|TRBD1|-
CASSPDRAEYEQYF
TGTGCCAGCAGTCCGGACAGGGCTGAGTACGAGCAGTACTTC
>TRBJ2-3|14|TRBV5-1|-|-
CASSAALGADTQYF
TGCGCCAGCAGCGCAGCCCTGGGCGCAGATACGCAGTATTTT
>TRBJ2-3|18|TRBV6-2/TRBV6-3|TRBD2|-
CASSQPRTSGDSTDTQYF
TGTGCCAGCAGCCAACCTCGGACTAGCGGGGATAGCACAGATACGCAGTATTTT
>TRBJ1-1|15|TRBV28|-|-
CASSFSQTVNTEAFF
TGTGCCAGCAGTTTCTCACAGACAGTGAACACTGAAGCTTTCTTT
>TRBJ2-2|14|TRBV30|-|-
CACNRGSWAGELFF
TGTGCCTGTAATAGGGGGAGTTGGGCCGGGGAGCTGTTTTTT
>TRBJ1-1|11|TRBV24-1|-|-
CATSDGAEAFF
TGTGCCACCAGTGACGGAGCTGAAGCTTTCTTT
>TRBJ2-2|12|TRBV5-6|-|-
CASSLGPGELFF
TGTGCCAGCAGCTTGGGGCCCGGGGAGCTGTTTTTT
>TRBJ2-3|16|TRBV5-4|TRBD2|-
CASSGGLAESTDTQYF
TGTGCCAGCAGCGGCGGACTAGCAGAAAGCACAGATACGCAGTATTTT
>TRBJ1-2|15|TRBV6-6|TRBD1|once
CASSYSGQTALGYTF
TGTGCCAGCAGTTACTCGGGACAGACGGCCCTAGGCTACACCTTC
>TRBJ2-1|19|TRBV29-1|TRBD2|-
CSVESGRGGFRRSYNEQFF
TGCAGCGTTGAATCGGGGCGGGGGGGATTCCGCCGTTCCTACAATGAGCAGTTCTTC
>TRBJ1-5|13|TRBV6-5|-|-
CASRPWRDQPQHF
TGTGCCAGCCGCCCCTGGAGGGATCAGCCCCAGCATTTT
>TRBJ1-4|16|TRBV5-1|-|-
CASSPQGPTTEEKLFF
TGCGCCAGCAGCCCCCAGGGCCCGACAACGGAGGAAAAACTGTTTTTT
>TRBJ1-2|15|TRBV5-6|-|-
CASSLIGRANYGYTF
TGTGCCAGCAGCTTGATTGGCAGGGCAAACTATGGCTACACCTTC
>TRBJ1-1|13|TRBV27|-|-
CASSRTSNTEAFF
TGTGCCAGCAGTCGGACATCGAACACTGAAGCTTTCTTT
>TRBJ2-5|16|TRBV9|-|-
CASSATLLRQQETQYF
TGTGCCAGCAGCGCTACCCTATTGCGACAGCAAGAGACCCAGTACTTC